This T cell receptor (beta chain) emerged from a study of vaccination and CD4 T cells after COVID-19. About the study: Subjects got two shots of BNT162b2 or mRNA-1273 vaccine. The authors gave control cultures a CEFX pool, an HIV-1 Nef pool, or no peptide.

For this clonotype: The antigen is undetermined.

The treatment here: roughly ten-day PBMC culture with coronavirus spike peptide pools or control peptides (ViraFEST assay). An unexposed donor provided the CD4+ T cells, which were collected before the COVID-19 pandemic (2011-2018). ViraFEST used peptide pools to expand antigen-specific T cells and subsequently sequenced their TCRs. IL-2 at roughly 9.7 IU/ml and peptide pools at 9 to 10 ug/ml were added to PBMCs cultured at roughly 2 million per well. Oncomine TCR Beta short-read sequencing was applied to DNA from cultured CD4+ T cells. TCRdb re-called the PCR reads through MiXCR, storing one row per CDR3 protein. The data show 6,000 or so distinct CDR3 sequences, about 44% seen once. The receptor was derived from a human donor in good health. The sample taken for sequencing was CD4+ T cells from blood, cultured in vitro.

The CDR3 nucleotides are TGCGCCAGCAGCCCCAGTGGGGGGCGAGAGACCCAGTACTTC. This codes for CASSPSGGRETQYF. The V call is TRBV5-1, the J call TRBJ2-5; D could derive from TRBD1 or TRBD2 (6 bases each). Trimming removed 4 bases from V and 4 bases from J, with 14 bases in between. The CDR3 contains 14 residues. CDR1 is SGHRS, CDR2 YFSETQ, per germline.